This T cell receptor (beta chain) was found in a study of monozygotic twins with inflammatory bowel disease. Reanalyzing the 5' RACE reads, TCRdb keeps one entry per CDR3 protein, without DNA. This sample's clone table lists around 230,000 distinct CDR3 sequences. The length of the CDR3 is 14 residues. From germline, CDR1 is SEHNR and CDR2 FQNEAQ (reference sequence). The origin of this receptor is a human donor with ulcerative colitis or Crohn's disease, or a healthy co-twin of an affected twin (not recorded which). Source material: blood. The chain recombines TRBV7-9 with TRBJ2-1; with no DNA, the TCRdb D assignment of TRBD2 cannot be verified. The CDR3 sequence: CASSAGTAGREQFF.